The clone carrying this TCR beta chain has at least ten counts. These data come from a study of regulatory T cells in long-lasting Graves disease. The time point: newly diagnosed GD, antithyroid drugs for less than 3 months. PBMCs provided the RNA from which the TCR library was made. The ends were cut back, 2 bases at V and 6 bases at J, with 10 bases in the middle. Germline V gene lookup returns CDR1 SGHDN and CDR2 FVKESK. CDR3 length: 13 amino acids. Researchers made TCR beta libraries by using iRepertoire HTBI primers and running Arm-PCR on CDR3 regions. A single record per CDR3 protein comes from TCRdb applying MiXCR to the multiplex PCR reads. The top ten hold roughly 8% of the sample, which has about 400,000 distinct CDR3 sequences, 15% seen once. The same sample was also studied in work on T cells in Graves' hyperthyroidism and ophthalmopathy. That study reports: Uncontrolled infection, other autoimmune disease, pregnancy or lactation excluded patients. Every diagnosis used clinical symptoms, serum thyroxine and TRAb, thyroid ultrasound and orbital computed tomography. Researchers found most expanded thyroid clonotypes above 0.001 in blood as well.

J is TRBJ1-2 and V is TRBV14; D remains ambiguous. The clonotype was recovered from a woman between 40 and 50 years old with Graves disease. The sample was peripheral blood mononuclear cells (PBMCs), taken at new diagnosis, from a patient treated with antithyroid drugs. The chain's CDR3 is CASSQRRGHGYTF. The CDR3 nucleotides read TGTGCCAGCAGCCAAAGGCGAGGGCATGGCTACACCTTC.